What follows are 22 T cell receptor beta chains derived from one specimen sequenced in a study of vaccination effects on CD4 cells after COVID-19. Sequencing was performed with immunoSEQ multiplex PCR; in TCRdb, only in-frame clones are kept and a portion is missing. The data show fewer than 55,000 clones, more than 70% seen once. ViraFEST assay sequencing came after antigen-specific CD4+ T cells were expanded with viral peptide pools. At the end of 10 days of culture, CD4+ T cells were isolated. Testing of the vaccine recipients showed negative nucleocapsid antibodies and no prior SARS-CoV-2 infection. Which antigens these TCRs recognize remains unknown. The sample was CD4+ T cells from PBMCs cultured with HCoV-OC43 spike peptides, taken before COVID-19 vaccination. Stated subset: HCoV-OC43 spike overlapping peptide pool stimulation. The origin of the receptors is a human donor who received a COVID-19 vaccine.

V gene TRBV5-6 combines with J gene TRBJ1-6; D not certain. The CDR3 has 12 amino acids. Germline lookup yields CDR1 SGHDT and CDR2 YYEEEE. Trimming cost V 4 bases and J 6 bases, with 5 bases left between them. The CDR3 sequence is CASSQSNSPLHF. Here the CDR3 DNA reads TGTGCCAGCAGCCAAAGTAATTCACCCCTCCACTTT.

This chain links TRBV7-9 with TRBJ2-5; 11 bases fit TRBD2. This CDR3 comprises 16 residues. From germline, CDR1 is SEHNR and CDR2 FQNEAQ (reference sequence). V dropped 1 base and J dropped 3; count of bases not matched to a gene: 4. The CDR3 reads CASSLGASGGKETQYF. The CDR3 DNA reads TGTGCCAGCAGCTTAGGGGCTAGCGGGGGGAAAGAGACCCAGTACTTC.

V usage is TRBV24-1 and J usage is TRBJ1-2, with D unresolved. The germline CDR1 and CDR2 sequences are KGHDR and SFDVKD. Trimming cost V 4 bases and J 2 bases, with 10 bases left between them. The CDR3 loop spans 14 amino acids. The CDR3 bases are TGTGCCACCAGTGACCGCGGGAAAAACTATGGCTACACCTTC. Translated, it gives CATSDRGKNYGYTF.

This clone was recorded only once. The chain recombines TRBV19 with TRBJ2-7, with D possibly matching TRBD1 (5 bases). V shed 1 base and J shed 3 bases, with 13 bases lying between them. The CDR3 contains 15 residues. Germline V lookup: CDR1 LNHDA, CDR2 SQIVND (reference sequence). The CDR3 sequence is CASSIGQDKHYEQYV. The CDR3 DNA is TGTGCCAGTAGTATAGGCCAGGACAAGCACTACGAGCAGTACGTC.

This clone was recorded only once. The chain carries TRBV5-1 and TRBJ1-3; possibly TRBD1 for D (5 bases). Germline V gene lookup returns CDR1 SGHRS and CDR2 YFSETQ. V was trimmed by 4 bases and J by 0 bases, leaving 14 bases between them. The CDR3 loop spans 16 amino acids. CDR3 bases: TGCGCCAGCAGCGCATGGGACTCCAGCTCTGGAAACACCATATATTTT. This sequence encodes CASSAWDSSSGNTIYF.

The chain is built from TRBV6-2 or TRBV6-3 and TRBJ1-5; D gene uncertain. The CDR3 has 15 amino acids. Trimming removed 5 bases at V and 1 base at J, with 12 bases between. CDR1 and CDR2 from the germline V gene are MNHEY and SVGEGT. The CDR3 DNA reads as TGTGCCAGCAGTCCCATGTTGGACAGCAATCAGCCCCAGCATTTT. This gives the protein CASSPMLDSNQPQHF.

This chain links TRBV19 with TRBJ2-7; D is ambiguous. CDR3 length: 14 residues. In germline, CDR1 is LNHDA, CDR2 SQIVND (reference sequence). Trimming took 5 bases from V and 0 from J, leaving 11 bases between them. CDR3: CASSRRYGSYEQYV. The DNA of the CDR3 is TGTGCCAGTAGTCGTAGATACGGCTCCTACGAGCAGTACGTC.

The rearrangement uses TRBV4-1 and TRBJ2-2; the match to TRBD2 covers 15 bases. V trimming: 5 bases; J trimming: 4 bases; junction bases outside the gene matches: 8. CDR3 length: 18 residues. The germline CDR1 and CDR2 sequences are MGHRA and YSYEKL. This CDR3 is CASSGWTSGGATTGELFF. In DNA, the CDR3 is TGCGCCAGCAGCGGATGGACTAGCGGGGGGGCTACCACCGGGGAGCTGTTTTTT.

This clone was found once. At one of its ends the junction is not consistent with the germline gene, which may arise from a read error. This rearrangement joins TRBV2 to TRBJ2-1, with D tentatively TRBD1 (6 bases). This CDR3 is built from 15 residues. From germline, CDR1 is SNHLY and CDR2 FYNNEI. CDR3 sequence: CASNEQGLNYNEQFF. DNA of the CDR3: TGTGCCAGCAATGAACAGGGCCTCAACTACAATGAGCAGTTCTTC.

This rearrangement joins TRBV11-1 to TRBJ1-1; tentatively, D is TRBD1 (5 bases). CDR3 length equals 14 residues. CDR1 is SGHAT, CDR2 FQDESV, per germline (reference sequence). The V end lost 5 bases, the J end lost 5 bases, and 15 bases lay between the germline ends. Here the CDR3 DNA reads TGTGCCAGCAGCACCCGGGACGGTGCAACTGAAGCTTTCTTT. This sequence encodes CASSTRDGATEAFF.

This clone appeared a single time. The chain employs TRBV5-1 and TRBJ2-5, with 8 bases that match TRBD1. CDR3 length equals 15 residues. With 4 bases clipped from V and 5 bases from J, the junction kept 10 bases outside the gene matches. In germline, CDR1 is SGHRS, CDR2 YFSETQ. CDR3 sequence reads: CASSLRTGLEETQYF. Here the CDR3 DNA reads TGCGCCAGCAGCCTTCGGACAGGGCTTGAGGAGACCCAGTACTTC.

This clone has a handful of counts. The chain uses TRBV7-9 and TRBJ1-5; possible D gene TRBD1, 5 bases. The CDR3 spans 13 residues. Trimming pared 1 base from V and 6 bases from J, leaving 7 bases between. Germline CDR1 is SEHNR and CDR2 is FQNEAQ (reference sequence). The CDR3 here is CASSLERGQPQHF. As DNA, the CDR3 is TGTGCCAGCAGCTTAGAAAGGGGTCAGCCCCAGCATTTT.

This clone was counted a few times. CDR3 coding DNA: TGTGCCAGCAGCGTTACGACAGGGCTGGGCACCATATATTTT. This encodes CASSVTTGLGTIYF. The V call is TRBV9, the J call TRBJ1-3; 7 nucleotides match TRBD1. Trimming removed 2 bases from V and 9 bases from J; junction bases left unmatched: 8. Germline V gene sequence: CDR1 SGDLS, CDR2 YYNGEE. This CDR3 contains 14 residues.

The J gene is TRBJ1-3, the V gene TRBV28, with D unclear. The V gene's germline CDR1 is MDHEN and CDR2 SYDVKM. V lost 3 bases and J 4 bases, leaving 7 bases between the germline ends. CDR3 length equals 13 residues. The CDR3 region is CASSLDHGNTIYF. DNA for the CDR3: TGTGCCAGCAGTTTGGATCACGGAAACACCATATATTTT.

The J gene is TRBJ2-5, the V gene TRBV5-4; 9 positions match TRBD2. The J segment lost 5 bases and the V segment lost 0 bases, leaving 8 bases of the junction unmatched. CDR1 SGHNT and CDR2 YYREEE come from the germline V gene (reference sequence). The CDR3 consists of 16 residues. The CDR3 protein is CASSLGGAGGQETQYF. In DNA form, the CDR3 reads TGTGCCAGCAGCTTGGGAGGGGCGGGGGGGCAGGAGACCCAGTACTTC. The whole variable domain, filled in from reference TRBV5-4 and TRBJ2-5, reads ETGVTQSPTHLIKTRGQQVTLRCSSQSGHNTVSWYQQALGQGPQFIFQYYREEENGRGNFPPRFSGLQFPNYSSELNVNALELDDSALYLCASSLGGAGGQETQYFGPGTRLLVL.

The CDR3 sequence is CASRKGLNQPQHF. The DNA for the CDR3 is TGTGCCAGCAGGAAAGGACTTAATCAGCCCCAGCATTTT. This chain connects TRBV2 to TRBJ1-5; no firm D call. V lost 6 bases, J lost 4 bases, and 10 bases lay in between. Germline V gene data show CDR1 as SNHLY and CDR2 as FYNNEI. There are 13 residues in the CDR3.

The chain couples TRBV6-6 to TRBJ2-3; D is possibly TRBD1 (6 bases). The V gene lost 5 bases and the J gene lost 4 bases, with 10 bases spanning the gap. The germline CDR1 and CDR2 sequences are MNHNY and SVGAGI (reference sequence). CDR3 size: 13 residues. CDR3 nucleotides: TGTGCCAGCAGTAATCAGGGGCCAGATACGCAGTATTTT. Protein: CASSNQGPDTQYF.

This clone has just a few counts. V usage is TRBV11-3 and J usage is TRBJ2-1; D might be TRBD1 (5 bases). V was pared by 8 bases and J by 8 bases, with 13 bases between. The CDR3 extends over 12 amino acids. Looked up from germline, CDR1 is SGHNT and CDR2 is YENEEA. The CDR3 protein is CASSAGFDEQFF. In DNA, the CDR3 is TGTGCCAGCTCGGCAGGGTTTGATGAGCAGTTCTTC.

The J gene is TRBJ1-5, the V gene TRBV7-2; D ambiguous. Germline assignment: CDR1 SGHTA and CDR2 FQGNSA. The CDR3 extends over 14 amino acids. Trimming cost V 6 bases and J 0 bases, with 9 bases left between them. CDR3 sequence reads: CASRAGFSNQPQHF. In DNA, the CDR3 is TGTGCCAGCAGAGCCGGGTTTAGCAATCAGCCCCAGCATTTT.

The V call is TRBV2, the J call TRBJ1-6; D unclear. There are 13 residues in the CDR3. V lost 1 base to trimming and J lost 6 bases, with 4 bases between them. Germline CDR1 and CDR2: SNHLY and FYNNEI. CDR3 amino acids: CASSEGLNSPLHF. The CDR3 DNA reads TGTGCCAGCAGTGAAGGTCTTAATTCACCCCTCCACTTT.

The chain has TRBV18 and TRBJ2-3; D gene ambiguous. Deletions cut 2 bases from V and 2 bases from J, with 8 bases between. The germline gives CDR1 KGHSH, CDR2 LQKENI. The CDR3 runs to 14 residues. Here the CDR3 reads CASSPSQSTDTQYF. For the CDR3, the DNA is TGTGCCAGCTCACCATCGCAGTCCACAGATACGCAGTATTTT.

This chain joins TRBV9 and TRBJ2-5; no reliable D call. V was clipped by 3 bases and J by 5 bases, with 11 bases between them. CDR3 length: 13 residues. Looked up from germline, CDR1 is SGDLS and CDR2 is YYNGEE. The CDR3 nucleotides read TGTGCCAGCAGCGAGGGTGGTAGGGAGACCCAGTACTTC. It encodes CASSEGGRETQYF.